One T cell receptor (beta chain) is described in this entry. Its specificity is not known. The data belong to a study of graft-versus-host responses after intestinal transplantation. General study findings and limits: Recipient marrow contained GvH clones, some of which appeared first in ileum or blood.

Trimming took 1 base from V and 0 from J, leaving 3 bases between them. This CDR3 region has 13 residues. CDR1 LNHDA and CDR2 SQIVND come from the germline V gene (reference sequence). The repertoire was sequenced with immunoSEQ multiplex PCR; TCRdb's copy has only in-frame clones and lacks some. This sample has under 80,000 clones, with around 92% found just once. The TCR sequence derives from a human patient who received an intestinal transplant, so some T cells may come from the graft donor. The sequenced sample was PBMCs, obtained 98 days after intestinal transplantation. The chain carries TRBV19 and TRBJ1-1; D is unresolved. The DNA of the CDR3 is TGTGCCAGTAGTATAGGGGTGAACACTGAAGCTTTCTTT. Protein: CASSIGVNTEAFF.